The 21 T cell receptor beta chains given below trace back to one sample, sequenced in a study of OX40 agonist ivuxolimab in advanced cancers. The table came from immunoSEQ multiplex PCR; TCRdb's copy has only in-frame clones and leaves some out. The sample contains about 45,000 clones, roughly nine tenths of which appear only once. The source was CD4+ or CD8+ T cells sorted from blood, collected in a trial of the OX40 agonist ivuxolimab. The receptors originated from an adult with an advanced solid tumor such as melanoma, head and neck, liver or kidney cancer.

The V and J genes are TRBV7-8 and TRBJ2-7; D is unresolved. CDR3 length equals 16 residues. Trimming took 4 bases from V and 0 from J, leaving 16 bases between them. The germline CDR1 and CDR2 sequences are SGHVS and FQNEAQ. For the CDR3, the DNA is TGTGCCAGCAGCTCCTACAGTGGATTGAGCTCCTACGAGCAGTACTTC. Its translation is CASSSYSGLSSYEQYF.

The chain couples TRBV6-1 to TRBJ2-1; 13 bases are shared with TRBD2. This CDR3 is 16 amino acids long. The germline gives CDR1 MNHNS, CDR2 SASEGT. The J segment lost 8 bases and the V segment lost 4 bases, leaving 8 bases of the junction unmatched. The CDR3 loop reads CASSGGLAGEVYEQFF. The CDR3 DNA follows: TGTGCCAGCAGTGGTGGACTAGCGGGAGAGGTATATGAGCAGTTCTTC.

The V and J genes are TRBV5-4 and TRBJ1-2; D may be TRBD1 (6 bases). Trimming left V 0 bases short and J 7 bases short, with 13 bases between. The CDR3 runs to 14 residues. The germline gives CDR1 SGHNT, CDR2 YYREEE (reference sequence). CDR3 nucleotides: TGTGCCAGCAGCTTGGAGGGGGTCCAGGGTGGCTACACCTTC. Translation: CASSLEGVQGGYTF.

The CDR3, as DNA: TGTGCCAGCAGCTCCCCTCAGACAGGGGGCCGTGAAAAACTGTTTTTT. Its translation is CASSSPQTGGREKLFF. This chain joins TRBV9 and TRBJ1-4; 10 bases match TRBD1. The CDR3 consists of 16 residues. Germline CDR1 SGDLS, CDR2 YYNGEE. V shed 4 bases and J 7 bases; nucleotides not matched to a gene: 10.

The chain combines TRBV6-5 with TRBJ1-3; no definite D call. Germline loops: CDR1 MNHEY, CDR2 SVGAGI. The CDR3 runs to 14 residues. Trimming shortened V by 5 bases and J by 4 bases, and 12 bases separated the two germline ends. CDR3 sequence reads: CASSPLSRGNTIYF. CDR3 DNA sequence: TGTGCCAGCAGTCCCCTTTCCCGGGGAAACACCATATATTTT.

The genes are TRBV5-1 and TRBJ1-1; D gene ambiguous. The length of the CDR3 is 16 residues. V gave up 4 bases and J gave up 0 bases, with 16 bases separating them. Germline assignment: CDR1 SGHRS and CDR2 YFSETQ. The CDR3 spells CASSLSGSELNTEAFF. The CDR3 DNA follows: TGCGCCAGCAGCCTTTCGGGGTCAGAGCTGAACACTGAAGCTTTCTTT.

The V gene is TRBV6-5, the J gene TRBJ1-1; D is uncertain. Trimming took 2 bases from V and 4 from J, leaving 8 bases between them. CDR1 MNHEY and CDR2 SVGAGI come from the germline V gene. CDR3 length: 13 amino acids. CDR3 region: CASSYSPVTEAFF. The CDR3 DNA follows: TGTGCCAGCAGTTACAGTCCGGTCACTGAAGCTTTCTTT.

The chain uses TRBV10-3 and TRBJ2-1, with D uncertain. Trimming cost V 9 bases and J 0 bases, with 9 bases left between them. Per the germline V gene, CDR1 is ENHRY and CDR2 is SYGVKD. This CDR3 contains 13 residues. The CDR3 spells CAISESSYNEQFF. The CDR3 coding sequence is TGTGCCATTTCGGAAAGCTCCTACAATGAGCAGTTCTTC.

This clone was observed a single time. The gene calls are TRBV7-3 and TRBJ2-1, with TRBD2 matching over 7 bases. The CDR3 is made up of 17 amino acids. Germline V gene lookup returns CDR1 SGHTA and CDR2 FQGTGA. Trimming cost V 2 bases and J 0 bases; bases outside gene matches: 7. The CDR3 here is CASSLGASGSSYNEQFF. Here the CDR3 DNA reads TGTGCCAGCAGCTTAGGGGCTAGCGGAAGCTCCTACAATGAGCAGTTCTTC.

The chain recombines TRBV27 with TRBJ1-5; TRBD1 agrees at 8 bases. The germline gives CDR1 MNHEY, CDR2 SMNVEV (reference sequence). The CDR3 covers 14 residues. V gave up 8 bases and J gave up 0 bases; unmatched junction bases: 3. CDR3 in amino acids: CASGTGNSNQPQHF. CDR3 bases: TGTGCCAGCGGGACAGGAAATAGCAATCAGCCCCAGCATTTT.

The rearrangement uses TRBV7-6 and TRBJ2-7, with TRBD1 identical over 8 bases. J gave up 8 bases and V 5 bases, and 11 bases lay outside the gene matches. In germline, CDR1 is SGHVS, CDR2 FNYEAQ. The CDR3 runs 14 residues. The CDR3 DNA reads as TGTGCCAGCAGCCCGGGACAGGAAGGGGGCAAGCAGTACTTC. It yields the protein CASSPGQEGGKQYF.

V gene TRBV5-6 combines with J gene TRBJ2-1, with unresolved D. Per the germline V gene, CDR1 is SGHDT and CDR2 is YYEEEE. The CDR3 is made up of 12 amino acids. V was clipped by 4 bases and J by 9 bases, with 11 bases between them. The CDR3 DNA is TGTGCCAGCAGCCTGTCCTCCCGTGAGCAGTTCTTC. Translated: CASSLSSREQFF.

This clone ranks as medium-sized (0.01 to 0.1%). The chain joins TRBV7-3 to TRBJ2-1; no clear D. The length of the CDR3 is 13 residues. V lost 2 bases and J 9 bases, leaving 11 bases between the germline ends. CDR1 and CDR2 from the germline V gene are SGHTA and FQGTGA. The CDR3 protein is CASSLETSGEQFF. The CDR3 DNA follows: TGTGCCAGCAGCTTAGAGACCTCCGGTGAGCAGTTCTTC.

This clone has a handful of counts. The V and J genes are TRBV6-5 and TRBJ2-7, with 9 bases lining up with TRBD2. CDR3 size: 15 residues. The germline V gene has CDR1 MNHEY and CDR2 SVGAGI. Trimming removed 4 bases from V and 3 bases from J; junction bases left unmatched: 7. The CDR3 is CASSFGGRGNYEQYF. CDR3 DNA: TGTGCCAGCAGTTTTGGCGGGAGGGGTAACTACGAGCAGTACTTC.

The genes are TRBV5-6 and TRBJ1-2; D gene uncertain. V lost 0 bases, J lost 6 bases, and 15 bases lay in between. The germline CDR1 and CDR2 sequences are SGHDT and YYEEEE. The CDR3 has 15 amino acids. In nucleotides, the CDR3 is TGTGCCAGCAGCTTGGCCGCCTGGCAACTCGATGGCTACACCTTC. Residues: CASSLAAWQLDGYTF.

The V call is TRBV13, the J call TRBJ2-5; unclear D gene. Germline V gene lookup returns CDR1 PRHDT and CDR2 FYEKMQ (reference sequence). The ends were cut back, 2 bases at V and 0 bases at J, with 10 bases in the middle. The CDR3 sequence is 15 residues long. Here the CDR3 DNA reads TGTGCCAGCAGCTTAATCGGAGTTGACCAAGAGACCCAGTACTTC. This encodes CASSLIGVDQETQYF.

This clone has a single count. This chain joins TRBV5-1 and TRBJ2-7, with 12 bases identical to TRBD2. The CDR3 length is 14 residues. Per the germline V gene, CDR1 is SGHRS and CDR2 is YFSETQ. Trimming at V came to 4 bases and at J to 3 bases, leaving 2 bases not matched to a gene. The CDR3 region is CASSMTSGSYEQYF. DNA for the CDR3: TGCGCCAGCAGCATGACTAGCGGGAGCTACGAGCAGTACTTC.

The V call is TRBV7-8, the J call TRBJ2-7; possibly TRBD1 for D (6 bases). The germline V gene has CDR1 SGHVS and CDR2 FQNEAQ. Trimming pared 6 bases from V and 2 bases from J, leaving 14 bases between. This CDR3 region has 14 residues. The CDR3 sequence is CASSYSGQPYEQYF. CDR3 in DNA: TGTGCCAGCAGTTACTCCGGACAGCCCTACGAGCAGTACTTC.

The chain carries TRBV6-6 and TRBJ2-2; D may match TRBD1 or TRBD2 (5 bases each). The germline V gene has CDR1 MNHNY and CDR2 SVGAGI (reference sequence). CDR3 length equals 11 residues. V lost 9 bases, J lost 7 bases, and 9 bases lay in between. The DNA of the CDR3 is TGTGCCAGTAGGGGAGTCGGGGAGCTGTTTTTT. It translates to CASRGVGELFF.

This chain connects TRBV5-5 to TRBJ2-1, with 10 positions matching TRBD1. The CDR3 spans 15 residues. J lost 6 bases, V lost 4 bases, and 7 bases had no gene match. In germline, CDR1 is SGHKS, CDR2 YYEKEE (reference sequence). The CDR3 sequence: CASSSSGTGVNEQFF. CDR3 coding DNA: TGTGCCAGCAGCAGCTCCGGGACAGGGGTCAATGAGCAGTTCTTC. Supplemented by reference TRBV5-5 and TRBJ2-1, the full variable domain reads DAGVTQSPTHLIKTRGQQVTLRCSPISGHKSVSWYQQVLGQGPQFIFQYYEKEERGRGNFPDRFSARQFPNYSSELNVNALLLGDSALYLCASSSSGTGVNEQFFGPGTRLTVL.

The chain employs TRBV5-4 and TRBJ2-7, with unresolved D. Germline loops: CDR1 SGHNT, CDR2 YYREEE (reference sequence). V gave up 4 bases and J gave up 0 bases, with 8 bases separating them. The CDR3 extends over 13 amino acids. CDR3 amino acids: CASSQDLSYEQYF. CDR3 in DNA: TGTGCCAGCAGCCAGGACCTCTCCTACGAGCAGTACTTC.